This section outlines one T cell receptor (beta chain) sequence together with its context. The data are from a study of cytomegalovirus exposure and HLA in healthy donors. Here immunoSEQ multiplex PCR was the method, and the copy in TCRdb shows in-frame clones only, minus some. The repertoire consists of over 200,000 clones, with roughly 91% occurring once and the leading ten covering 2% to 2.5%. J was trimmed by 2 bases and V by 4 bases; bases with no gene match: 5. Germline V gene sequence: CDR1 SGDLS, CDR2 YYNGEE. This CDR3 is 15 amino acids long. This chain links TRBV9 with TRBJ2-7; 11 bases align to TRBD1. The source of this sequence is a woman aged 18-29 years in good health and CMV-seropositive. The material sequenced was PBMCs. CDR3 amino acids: CASSRTGGYTYEQYF. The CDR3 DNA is TGTGCCAGCAGCCGGACAGGGGGCTACACCTACGAGCAGTACTTC.